The T cell receptor beta chain under discussion was sequenced for a study of T cell responses to AZD1222 COVID-19 vaccine. Only in-frame clones appear in the TCRdb table, and some are missing; sequencing was by immunoSEQ multiplex PCR. The table shows roughly 150,000 clones, with roughly nine tenths occurring only once. The CDR3 sequence is 11 residues long. V lost 6 bases and J 3 bases, leaving 5 bases between the germline ends. Germline V lookup: CDR1 WNHNN, CDR2 SYGVQD (reference sequence). This TCR was recovered from an adult who received the AZD1222 COVID-19 vaccine. The chain couples TRBV10-1 to TRBJ1-1; D call uncertain. The sequenced sample was peripheral blood, obtained 28 days after the second AZD1222 dose. CDR3 amino acids: CASSRDTEAFF. CDR3 in DNA: TGCGCCAGCAGCCGGGACACTGAAGCTTTCTTT.